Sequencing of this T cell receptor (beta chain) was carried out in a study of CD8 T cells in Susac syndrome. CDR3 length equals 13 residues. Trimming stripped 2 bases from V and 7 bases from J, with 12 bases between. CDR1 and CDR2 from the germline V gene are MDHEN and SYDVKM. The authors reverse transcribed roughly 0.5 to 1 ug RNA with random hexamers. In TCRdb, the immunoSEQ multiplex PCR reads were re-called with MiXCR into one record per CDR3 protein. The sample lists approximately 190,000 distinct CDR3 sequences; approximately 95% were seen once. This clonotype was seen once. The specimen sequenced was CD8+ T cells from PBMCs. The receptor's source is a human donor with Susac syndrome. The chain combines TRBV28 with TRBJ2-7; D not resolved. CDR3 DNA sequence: TGTGCCAGCAGTTTAGTCCGGGTTTCGGAGCAGTACTTC. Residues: CASSLVRVSEQYF.